The source of this TCR beta chain is a study of blood T cell repertoires in COVID-19. Across the whole study: Samples of COVID-19 (acute and convalescent) were obtained from the United States, Italy and Spain. PBMCs, B-cell-depleted T cells, or T cells provided the cDNA or gDNA that made up the material.

Methods used by the authors: Reference gene primer amplification yielded estimated nucleated cell counts. Assay used: immunoSEQ multiplex PCR; TCRdb lists only in-frame clones, some missing. V, J and clone size derive from that table, while D and trimming were established from the DNA sequence. The table shows over 95,000 clones, with 80% to 90% occurring only once. Germline lookup yields CDR1 SGHTA and CDR2 FQGTGA. This CDR3 has 17 amino acids. J gave up 3 bases and V 5 bases, and 13 bases lay outside the gene matches. The chain couples TRBV7-3 to TRBJ1-2, with 9 bases identical to TRBD1. Sequences were obtained from peripheral blood. This TCR came from a human donor in a cohort sampled during active COVID-19. The CDR3 loop reads CASSRTPGTGPYYGYTF. CDR3 nucleotide sequence: TGTGCCAGCAGCCGCACCCCCGGGACAGGGCCGTACTATGGCTACACCTTC. Full variable domain (rest looked up from reference TRBV7-3 and TRBJ1-2): GAGVSQTPSNKVTEKGKYVELRCDPISGHTALYWYRQSLGQGPEFLIYFQGTGAADDSGLPNDRFFAVRPEGSVSTLKIQRTERGDSAVYLCASSRTPGTGPYYGYTFGSGTRLTVV.